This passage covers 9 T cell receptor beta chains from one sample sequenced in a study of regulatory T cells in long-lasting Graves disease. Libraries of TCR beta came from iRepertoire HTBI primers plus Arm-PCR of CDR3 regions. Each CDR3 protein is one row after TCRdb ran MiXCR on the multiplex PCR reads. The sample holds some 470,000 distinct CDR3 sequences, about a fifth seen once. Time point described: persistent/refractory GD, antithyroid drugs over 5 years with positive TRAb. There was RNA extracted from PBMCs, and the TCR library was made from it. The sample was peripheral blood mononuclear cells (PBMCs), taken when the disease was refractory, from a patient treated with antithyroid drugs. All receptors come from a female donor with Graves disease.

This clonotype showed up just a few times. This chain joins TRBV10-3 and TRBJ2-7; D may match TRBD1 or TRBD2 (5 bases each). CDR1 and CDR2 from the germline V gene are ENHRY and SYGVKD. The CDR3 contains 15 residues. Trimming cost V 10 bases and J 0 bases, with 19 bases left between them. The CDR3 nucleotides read TGTGCCACCCTGCCCGGGACCGCACACTCCTACGAGCAGTACTTC. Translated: CATLPGTAHSYEQYF.

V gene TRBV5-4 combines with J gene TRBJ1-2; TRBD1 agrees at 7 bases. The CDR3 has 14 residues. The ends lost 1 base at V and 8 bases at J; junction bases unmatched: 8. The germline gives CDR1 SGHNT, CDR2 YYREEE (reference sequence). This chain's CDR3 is CASSLRTGPTGYTF. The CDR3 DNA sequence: TGTGCCAGCAGCTTGAGGACAGGACCCACCGGCTACACCTTC.

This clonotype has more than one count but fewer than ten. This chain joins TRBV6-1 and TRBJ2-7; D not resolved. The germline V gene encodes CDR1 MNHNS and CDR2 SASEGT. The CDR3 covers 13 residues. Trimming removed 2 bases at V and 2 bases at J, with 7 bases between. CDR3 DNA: TGTGCCAGCAGTGAAATAGCCCCCTACGAGCAGTACTTC. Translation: CASSEIAPYEQYF.

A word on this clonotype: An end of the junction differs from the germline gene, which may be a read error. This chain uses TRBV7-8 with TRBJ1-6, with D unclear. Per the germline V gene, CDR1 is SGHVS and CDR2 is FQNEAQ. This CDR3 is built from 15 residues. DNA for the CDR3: TGTGCCAGCGGCTTAGAAGGGAACTATAATTCACCCCTCCACTTT. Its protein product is CASGLEGNYNSPLHF.

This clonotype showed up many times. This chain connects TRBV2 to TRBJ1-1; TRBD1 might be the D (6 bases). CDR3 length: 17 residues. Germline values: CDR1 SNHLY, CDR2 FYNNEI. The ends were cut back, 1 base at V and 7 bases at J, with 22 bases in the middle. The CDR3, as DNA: TGTGCCAGCAGTGAAGGAAGCATAGGGAGGGGGGGAGGTGAAGCTTTCTTT. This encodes CASSEGSIGRGGGEAFF.

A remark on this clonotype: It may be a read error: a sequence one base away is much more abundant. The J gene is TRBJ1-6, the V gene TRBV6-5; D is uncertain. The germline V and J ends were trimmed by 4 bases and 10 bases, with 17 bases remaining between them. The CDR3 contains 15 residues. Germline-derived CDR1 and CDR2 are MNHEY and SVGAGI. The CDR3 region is CASSLSTGLGSPLHF. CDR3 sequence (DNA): TGTGCCAGCAGTTTAAGTACTGGGTTGGGGTCACCCCTCCACTTT.

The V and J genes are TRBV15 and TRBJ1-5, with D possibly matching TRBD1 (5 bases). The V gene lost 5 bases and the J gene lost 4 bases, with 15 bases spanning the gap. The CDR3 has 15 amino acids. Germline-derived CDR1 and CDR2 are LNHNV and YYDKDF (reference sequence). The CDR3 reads CATSDRAGGNQPQHF. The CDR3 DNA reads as TGTGCCACCAGCGACCGGGCTGGGGGAAATCAGCCCCAGCATTTT.

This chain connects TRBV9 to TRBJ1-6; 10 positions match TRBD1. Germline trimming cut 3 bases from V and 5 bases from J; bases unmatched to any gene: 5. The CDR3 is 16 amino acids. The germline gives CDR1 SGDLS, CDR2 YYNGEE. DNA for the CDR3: TGTGCCAGCAGCGAGGGACAGGGGTCCAATAATTCACCCCTCCACTTT. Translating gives CASSEGQGSNNSPLHF.

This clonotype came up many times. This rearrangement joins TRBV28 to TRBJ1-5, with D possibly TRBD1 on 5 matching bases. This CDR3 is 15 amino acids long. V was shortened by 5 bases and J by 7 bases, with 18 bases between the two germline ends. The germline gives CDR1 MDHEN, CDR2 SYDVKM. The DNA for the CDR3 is TGTGCCAGCAGTCCCCGGGGCCTTCTTGGCCAGCCCCAGCATTTT. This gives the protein CASSPRGLLGQPQHF.